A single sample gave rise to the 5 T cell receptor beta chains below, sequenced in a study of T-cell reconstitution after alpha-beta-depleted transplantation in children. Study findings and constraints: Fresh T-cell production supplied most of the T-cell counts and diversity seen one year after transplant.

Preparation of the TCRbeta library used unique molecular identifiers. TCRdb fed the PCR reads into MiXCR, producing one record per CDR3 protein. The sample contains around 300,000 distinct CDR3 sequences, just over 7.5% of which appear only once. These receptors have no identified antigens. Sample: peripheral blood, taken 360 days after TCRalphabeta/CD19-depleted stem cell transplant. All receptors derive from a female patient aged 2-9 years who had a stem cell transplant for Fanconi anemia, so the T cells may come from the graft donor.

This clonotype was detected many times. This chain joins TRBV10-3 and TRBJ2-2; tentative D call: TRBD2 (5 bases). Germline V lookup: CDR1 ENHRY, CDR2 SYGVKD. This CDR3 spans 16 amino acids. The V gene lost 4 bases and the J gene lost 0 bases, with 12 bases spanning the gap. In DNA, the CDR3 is TGTGCCATCAGTGTGGACGGGATTTCGAACACCGGGGAGCTGTTTTTT. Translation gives CAISVDGISNTGELFF.

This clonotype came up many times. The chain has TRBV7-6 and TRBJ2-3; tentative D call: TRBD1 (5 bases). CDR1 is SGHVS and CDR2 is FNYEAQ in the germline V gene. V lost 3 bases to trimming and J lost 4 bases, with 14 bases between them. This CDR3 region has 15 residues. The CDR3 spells CASSLAQGYADTQYF. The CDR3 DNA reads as TGTGCCAGCAGCTTGGCGCAGGGTTACGCAGATACGCAGTATTTT. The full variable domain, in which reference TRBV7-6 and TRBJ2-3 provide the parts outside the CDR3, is GAGVSQSPRYKVTKRGQDVALRCDPISGHVSLYWYRQALGQGPEFLTYFNYEAQQDKSGLPNDRFSAERPEGSISTLTIQRTEQRDSAMYRCASSLAQGYADTQYFGPGTRLTVL.

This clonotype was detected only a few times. CDR3 sequence (DNA): TGTGCCAGTAGTATCCTTTCAAGGCCTGGGGCCAACGTCCTGACTTTC. Amino acid sequence: CASSILSRPGANVLTF. The chain joins TRBV19 to TRBJ2-6; D not certain. This CDR3 comprises 16 residues. CDR1 and CDR2 from the germline V gene are LNHDA and SQIVND (reference sequence). V lost 3 bases, J lost 2 bases, and 11 bases lay in between.

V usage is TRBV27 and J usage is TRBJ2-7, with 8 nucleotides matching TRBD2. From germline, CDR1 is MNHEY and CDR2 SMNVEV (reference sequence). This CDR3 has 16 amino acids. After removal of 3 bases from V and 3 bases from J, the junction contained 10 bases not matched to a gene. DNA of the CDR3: TGTGCCAGCAGTTTGATTACGGGGGGGCTCCTCTACGAGCAGTACTTC. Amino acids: CASSLITGGLLYEQYF.

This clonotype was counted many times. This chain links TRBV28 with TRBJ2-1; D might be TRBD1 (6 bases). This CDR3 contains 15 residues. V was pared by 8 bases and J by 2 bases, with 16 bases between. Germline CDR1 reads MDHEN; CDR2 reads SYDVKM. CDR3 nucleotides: TGTGCCAGCCTTCCCCTGGACAGACCCTACAATGAGCAGTTCTTC. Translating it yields CASLPLDRPYNEQFF. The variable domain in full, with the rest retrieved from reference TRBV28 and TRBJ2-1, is DVKVTQSSRYLVKRTGEKVFLECVQDMDHENMFWYRQDPGLGLRLIYFSYDVKMKEKGDIPEGYSVSREKKERFSLILESASTNQTSMYLCASLPLDRPYNEQFFGPGTRLTVL.